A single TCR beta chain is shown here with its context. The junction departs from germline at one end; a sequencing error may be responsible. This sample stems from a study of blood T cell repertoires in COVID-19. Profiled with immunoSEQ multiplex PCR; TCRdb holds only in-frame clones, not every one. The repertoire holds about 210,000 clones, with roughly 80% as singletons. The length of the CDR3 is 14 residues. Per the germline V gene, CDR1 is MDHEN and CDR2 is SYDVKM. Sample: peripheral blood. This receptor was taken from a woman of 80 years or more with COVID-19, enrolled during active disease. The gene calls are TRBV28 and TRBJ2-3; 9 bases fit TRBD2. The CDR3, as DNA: TGTGCCAGCAGTACCTCGCGGGAGGGGGGCCGCTCGGATTTT. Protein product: CASSTSREGGRSDF.